Below are 18 T cell receptor beta chains sequenced from a single sample in a study of cytomegalovirus exposure and HLA in healthy donors. PCR amplification relied on 60 Vbeta primers (plus 13 Jbeta primers). Sequenced by immunoSEQ multiplex PCR; TCRdb stores in-frame clones only, minus some. The repertoire holds 100,000 to 120,000 clones, with more than 65% as singletons. Sequenced material: PBMCs. These receptors were taken from a man aged 30 to 45 in good health and CMV-seropositive.

The chain combines TRBV30 with TRBJ2-6, with D possibly being TRBD1 (6 bases). The CDR3 contains 17 residues. CDR1 is GTSNPN, CDR2 SVGIG, per germline (reference sequence). V was cut by 0 bases and J by 0 bases, with 12 bases left in between. CDR3 in DNA: TGTGCCTGGAGTGTACGGGACATTCTCTCTGGGGCCAACGTCCTGACTTTC. Translating gives CAWSVRDILSGANVLTF. Using reference TRBV30 and TRBJ2-6 for the parts outside the CDR3, the full variable domain is SQTIHQWPATLVQPVGSPLSLECTVEGTSNPNLYWYRQAAGRGLQLLFYSVGIGQISSEVPQNLSASRPQDRQFILSSKKLLLSDSGFYLCAWSVRDILSGANVLTFGAGSRLTVL.

This clone occurred a few times. The chain recombines TRBV5-1 with TRBJ1-4; D is uncertain. CDR1 SGHRS and CDR2 YFSETQ come from the germline V gene. The V end lost 0 bases, the J end lost 0 bases, and 15 bases lay between the germline ends. The CDR3 contains 18 residues. The CDR3, as DNA: TGCGCCAGCAGCTTGGGAATCGGTGGACTCGCAACTAATGAAAAACTGTTTTTT. Translating it yields CASSLGIGGLATNEKLFF. Variable domain in full (rest from reference TRBV5-1 and TRBJ1-4): KAGVTQTPRYLIKTRGQQVTLSCSPISGHRSVSWYQQTPGQGLQFLFEYFSETQRNKGNFPGRFSGRQFSNSRSEMNVSTLELGDSALYLCASSLGIGGLATNEKLFFGSGTQLSVL.

The chain is built from TRBV19 and TRBJ1-5; tentative D call: TRBD1 (5 bases). Germline lookup yields CDR1 LNHDA and CDR2 SQIVND (reference sequence). This CDR3 is built from 16 residues. The V gene lost 5 bases and the J gene lost 1 base, with 15 bases spanning the gap. The CDR3 coding sequence is TGTGCCAGTAGTCCAGACAGTTATACGAGCAATCAGCCCCAGCATTTT. Amino acids: CASSPDSYTSNQPQHF.

The rearrangement joins TRBV9 to TRBJ1-2, with TRBD1 identical over 8 bases. After removal of 0 bases from V and 0 bases from J, the junction contained 10 bases not matched to a gene. In germline, CDR1 is SGDLS, CDR2 YYNGEE. This CDR3 has 18 residues. The CDR3 protein is CASSVGHRGETPNYGYTF. CDR3 DNA: TGTGCCAGCAGCGTAGGACACAGGGGGGAGACTCCTAACTATGGCTACACCTTC.

V usage is TRBV6-1 and J usage is TRBJ2-5; D not certain. Between the trimmed V and J ends, which lost 6 bases and 5 bases, there was a span of 16 bases. CDR3 length: 14 residues. Germline V gene data show CDR1 as MNHNS and CDR2 as SASEGT. The CDR3 sequence is CASSINPQLETQYF. The CDR3 DNA reads as TGTGCCAGCAGCATTAATCCGCAGTTGGAGACCCAGTACTTC.

The chain combines TRBV29-1 with TRBJ1-2; D perhaps matches TRBD1 (6 bases). The CDR3 has 13 amino acids. Per the germline V gene, CDR1 is SQVTM and CDR2 is ANQGSEA. V was shortened by 1 base and J by 8 bases, with 14 bases between the two germline ends. CDR3 coding DNA: TGCAGCGTTGAAGGCCCAGGGGTCTTGGGCTACACCTTC. Encoded protein: CSVEGPGVLGYTF.

The V and J genes are TRBV4-1 and TRBJ1-2; maybe TRBD1 (6 bases). The CDR3 is made up of 15 amino acids. Germline-derived CDR1 and CDR2 are MGHRA and YSYEKL. V was cut by 0 bases and J by 4 bases, with 12 bases left in between. CDR3 sequence: CASSQDPGQFYGYTF. In DNA form, the CDR3 reads TGCGCCAGCAGCCAAGATCCCGGACAGTTCTATGGCTACACCTTC.

This sequence joins TRBV7-9 and TRBJ1-6; 8 bases match TRBD1. Germline trimming cut 4 bases from V and 0 bases from J; bases unmatched to any gene: 2. The CDR3 runs to 16 residues. Per the germline V gene, CDR1 is SEHNR and CDR2 is FQNEAQ (reference sequence). DNA of the CDR3: TGTGCCAGCAGCTCTACAGGGGGCTCCTATAATTCACCCCTCCACTTT. This sequence encodes CASSSTGGSYNSPLHF.

CDR3 region: CASMDGQGETQYF. The DNA for the CDR3 is TGTGCCAGCATGGACGGACAGGGAGAGACCCAGTACTTC. The chain employs TRBV6-1 and TRBJ2-5; 8 bases match TRBD1. The length of the CDR3 is 13 residues. V was pared by 7 bases and J by 4 bases, with 5 bases of the junction left unmatched. From germline, CDR1 is MNHNS and CDR2 SASEGT.

The V gene is TRBV30, the J gene TRBJ1-2, with TRBD1 identical over 8 bases. From germline, CDR1 is GTSNPN and CDR2 SVGIG (reference sequence). The CDR3 totals 14 residues. V shed 2 bases and J 13 bases; nucleotides not matched to a gene: 15. The CDR3 DNA reads as TGTGCCTGGAGTTCGCCGGGACAGGCCTTTGATGGCACCTTC. This codes for CAWSSPGQAFDGTF.

The chain carries TRBV18 and TRBJ1-1; tentatively, D is TRBD1 (5 bases). The germline V and J ends were trimmed by 2 bases and 1 base, with 14 bases remaining between them. Germline V gene sequence: CDR1 KGHSH, CDR2 LQKENI. The CDR3 loop spans 16 amino acids. The CDR3 region has the DNA TGTGCCAGCTCACCAATCTTGGGGGACTCGAACACTGAAGCTTTCTTT. Translating it yields CASSPILGDSNTEAFF.

The chain recombines TRBV5-6 with TRBJ1-4, with D perhaps matching TRBD1 (6 bases). V lost 1 base to trimming and J lost 6 bases, with 13 bases between them. Germline V gene data show CDR1 as SGHDT and CDR2 as YYEEEE. The CDR3 spans 15 residues. The CDR3 is CASSLTWGGHEKLFF. CDR3 sequence (DNA): TGTGCCAGCAGCTTGACCTGGGGGGGGCATGAAAAACTGTTTTTT.

The J gene is TRBJ2-7, the V gene TRBV30; 10 bases line up with TRBD2. The germline CDR1 and CDR2 sequences are GTSNPN and SVGIG (reference sequence). This CDR3 has 14 amino acids. Losses at the gene ends were 5 bases for V and 3 bases for J; bases not matched to a gene: 7. The CDR3 reads CAWSSGGFFYEQYF. DNA of the CDR3: TGTGCCTGGTCTAGCGGGGGATTCTTCTACGAGCAGTACTTC.

This clone was detected once. This chain links TRBV7-2 with TRBJ2-7; maybe TRBD1 (6 bases). V lost 3 bases and J lost 4, with 13 bases in between. Germline CDR1 SGHTA, CDR2 FQGNSA. The CDR3 is 14 amino acids. The DNA for the CDR3 is TGTGCCAGCAGCTTCGGGCAGGGGCATTACGAGCAGTACTTC. This translates into CASSFGQGHYEQYF.

This rearrangement joins TRBV4-2 to TRBJ1-4; 7 bases are a match to TRBD1. This CDR3 comprises 15 residues. From germline, CDR1 is LGHNA and CDR2 YNFKEQ. V lost 4 bases, J lost 7 bases, and 9 bases stayed unmatched. The chain's CDR3 is CASSPPGQETEKLFF. CDR3 sequence (DNA): TGTGCCAGCAGCCCCCCCGGACAGGAGACTGAAAAACTGTTTTTT.

The rearrangement uses TRBV5-4 and TRBJ2-2, with D unclear. The ends were cut back, 2 bases at V and 3 bases at J, with 5 bases in the middle. The germline CDR1 and CDR2 sequences are SGHNT and YYREEE (reference sequence). The CDR3 runs 13 residues. CDR3 sequence (DNA): TGTGCCAGCAGCTTAGAGTACACCGGGGAGCTGTTTTTT. Protein sequence: CASSLEYTGELFF.

The chain recombines TRBV4-1 with TRBJ2-7; TRBD2 matches at 8 bases. Germline CDR1 MGHRA, CDR2 YSYEKL. With V trimmed by 5 bases and J by 12 bases, 9 bases remained unmatched. CDR3 size: 12 residues. The chain's CDR3 is CASSSAAGGRYF. CDR3 DNA sequence: TGCGCCAGCAGCTCGGCGGCGGGGGGCCGGTACTTC.

The CDR3 DNA sequence: TGTGCCAGCAGCCTCTCCGCGGGGATTTTTGAAAAACTGTTTTTT. Amino acid sequence: CASSLSAGIFEKLFF. This chain links TRBV11-2 with TRBJ1-4; D gene uncertain. The CDR3 totals 15 residues. The germline V and J ends were trimmed by 5 bases and 7 bases, with 17 bases remaining between them. Germline CDR1 and CDR2: SGHAT and FQNNGV.